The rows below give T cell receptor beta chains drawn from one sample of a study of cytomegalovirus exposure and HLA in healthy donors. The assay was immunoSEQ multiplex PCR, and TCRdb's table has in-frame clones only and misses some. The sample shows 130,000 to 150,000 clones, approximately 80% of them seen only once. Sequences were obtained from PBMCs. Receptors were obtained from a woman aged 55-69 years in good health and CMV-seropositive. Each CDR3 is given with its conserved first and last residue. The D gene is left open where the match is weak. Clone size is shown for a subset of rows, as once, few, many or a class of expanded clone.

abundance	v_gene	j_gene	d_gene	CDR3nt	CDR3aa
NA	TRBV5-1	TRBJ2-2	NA	TGCGCCAGCAGCTTGGTTGACCGAGGGACCGGGGAGCTGTTTTTT	CASSLVDRGTGELFF
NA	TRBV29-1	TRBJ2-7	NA	TGCAGCGTTGCTGGCGGGGAAAAACCCAACTACGAGCAGTACTTC	CSVAGGEKPNYEQYF
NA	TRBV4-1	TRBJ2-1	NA	TGCGCCAGCAGCCAAGGACTCCAGAGCTCCTACAATGAGCAGTTCTTC	CASSQGLQSSYNEQFF
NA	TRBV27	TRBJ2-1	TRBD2	TGTGCCAGCAGTTTATTGCCCGGACTAGCGGGAGAGTCCTACAATGAGCAGTTCTTC	CASSLLPGLAGESYNEQFF
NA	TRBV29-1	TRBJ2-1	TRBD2	TGCAGCTCTGTGACTAGCGGCGGTATCAATGAGCAGTTCTTC	CSSVTSGGINEQFF
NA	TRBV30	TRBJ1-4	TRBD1	TGTGCCTGGGGGACAGCTGAAAAACTGTTTTTT	CAWGTAEKLFF
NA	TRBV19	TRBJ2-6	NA	TGTGCCAGTAGTCTTCCTAGCGAACCCCTGACTTTC	CASSLPSEPLTF
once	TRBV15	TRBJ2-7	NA	TGTGCCACCAGCAGAGATTATTTGGCTAGGGGGGGCCGGTACTTC	CATSRDYLARGGRYF
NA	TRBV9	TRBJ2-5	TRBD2	TGTGCCAGCAGCGGGGGACTACGGGAGACCCAGTACTTC	CASSGGLRETQYF
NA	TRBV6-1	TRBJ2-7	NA	TGTGCCAGCAGTGAGGGTCAGGGATCGGGCGAGCAGTACTTC	CASSEGQGSGEQYF
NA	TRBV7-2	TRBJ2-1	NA	TGTGCCAGCAGCTTAGTATTAGGCGGGACCCACAATGAGCAGTTCTTC	CASSLVLGGTHNEQFF
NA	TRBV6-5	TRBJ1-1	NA	TGTGCCAGCAGTTATGTGGGGCAGACAGAAGCTTTCTTT	CASSYVGQTEAFF
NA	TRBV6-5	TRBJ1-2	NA	TGTGCCAGCAGTCCCCGGACAGCCAACTATGGCTACACCTTC	CASSPRTANYGYTF
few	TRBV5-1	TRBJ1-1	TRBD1	TGCGCCAGCAGCTTGGTCGGGACAGACACTGAAGCTTTCTTT	CASSLVGTDTEAFF
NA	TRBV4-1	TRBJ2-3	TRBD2	TGCGCCAGCAGCCGACTACTAGCGGGAGTAGGCACAGATACGCAGTATTTT	CASSRLLAGVGTDTQYF
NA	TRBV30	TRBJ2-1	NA	TGTGCCTGGAGTGCCTTTCTAGGCATAGGGAGCTCCTACAATGAGCAGTTCTTC	CAWSAFLGIGSSYNEQFF
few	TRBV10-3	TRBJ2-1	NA	TGTGCCATCAGTAAAACAGGCTACAATGAGCAGTTCTTC	CAISKTGYNEQFF